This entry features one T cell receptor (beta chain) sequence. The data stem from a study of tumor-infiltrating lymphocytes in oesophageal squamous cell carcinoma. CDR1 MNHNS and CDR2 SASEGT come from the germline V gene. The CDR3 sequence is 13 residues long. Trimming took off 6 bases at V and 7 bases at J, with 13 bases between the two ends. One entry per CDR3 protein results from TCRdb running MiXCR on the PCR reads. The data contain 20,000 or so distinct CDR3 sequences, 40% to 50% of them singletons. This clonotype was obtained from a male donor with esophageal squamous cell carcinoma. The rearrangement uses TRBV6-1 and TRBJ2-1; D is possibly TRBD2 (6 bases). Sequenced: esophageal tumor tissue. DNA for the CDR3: TGTGCCAGCAGCCGGGAGCTAGCAAATGAGCAGTTCTTC. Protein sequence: CASSRELANEQFF.